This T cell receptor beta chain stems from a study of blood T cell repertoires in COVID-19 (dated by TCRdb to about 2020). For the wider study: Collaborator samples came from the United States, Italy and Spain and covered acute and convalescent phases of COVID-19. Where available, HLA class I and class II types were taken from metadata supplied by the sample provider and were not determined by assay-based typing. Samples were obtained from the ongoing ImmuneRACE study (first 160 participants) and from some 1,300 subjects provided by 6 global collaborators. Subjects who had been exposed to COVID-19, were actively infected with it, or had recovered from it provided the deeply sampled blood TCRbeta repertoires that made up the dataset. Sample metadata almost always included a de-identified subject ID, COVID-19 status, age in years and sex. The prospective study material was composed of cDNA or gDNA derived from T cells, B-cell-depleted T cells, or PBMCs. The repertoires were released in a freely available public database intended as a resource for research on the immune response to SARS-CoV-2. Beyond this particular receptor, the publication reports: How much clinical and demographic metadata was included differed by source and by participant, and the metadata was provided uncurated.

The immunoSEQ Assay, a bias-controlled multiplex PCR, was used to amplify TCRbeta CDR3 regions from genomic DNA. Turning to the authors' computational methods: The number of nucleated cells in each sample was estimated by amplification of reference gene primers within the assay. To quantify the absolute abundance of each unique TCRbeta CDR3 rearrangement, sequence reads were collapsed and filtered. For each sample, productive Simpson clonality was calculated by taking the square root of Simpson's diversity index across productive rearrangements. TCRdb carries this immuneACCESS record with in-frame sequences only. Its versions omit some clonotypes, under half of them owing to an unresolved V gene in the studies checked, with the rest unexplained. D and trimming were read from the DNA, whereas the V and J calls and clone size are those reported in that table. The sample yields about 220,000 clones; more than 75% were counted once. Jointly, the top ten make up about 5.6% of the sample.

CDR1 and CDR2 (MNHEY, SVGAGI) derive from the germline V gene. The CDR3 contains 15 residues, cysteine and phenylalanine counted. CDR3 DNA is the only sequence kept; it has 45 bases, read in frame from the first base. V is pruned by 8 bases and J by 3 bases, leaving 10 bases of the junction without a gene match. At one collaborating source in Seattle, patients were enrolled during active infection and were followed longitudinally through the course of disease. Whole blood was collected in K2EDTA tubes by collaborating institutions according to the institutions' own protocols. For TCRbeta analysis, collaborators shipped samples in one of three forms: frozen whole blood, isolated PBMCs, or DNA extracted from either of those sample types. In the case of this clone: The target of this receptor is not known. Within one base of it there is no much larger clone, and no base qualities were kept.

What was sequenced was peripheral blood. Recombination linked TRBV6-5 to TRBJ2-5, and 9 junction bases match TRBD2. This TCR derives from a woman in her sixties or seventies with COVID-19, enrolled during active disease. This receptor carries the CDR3 CASGPRTSVKETQYF. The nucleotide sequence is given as TGTGCCAGCGGACCAAGGACTAGCGTGAAAGAGACCCAGTACTTC.